This is a list of T cell receptor beta chains from one sample in a study of blood T cell repertoires in COVID-19. Profiled with immunoSEQ multiplex PCR; TCRdb holds only in-frame clones, not every one. The sample contains some 110,000 clones, around 83% of which appear only once. Sequencing was carried out using peripheral blood. The receptors were gathered from a woman aged 80 or over with active or convalescent COVID-19. Both conserved end residues are part of each CDR3. Only some rows state a clone size, as once, few, many or a class for expanded clones.

v_gene: TRBV19; abundance: -; CDR3aa: CASSPTTPAHGYTF
v_gene: TRBV19; abundance: -; CDR3aa: CASRQTGGPTEAFF
v_gene: TRBV4-1; abundance: -; CDR3aa: CASSQDRTGGKDTQYF
v_gene: TRBV7-2; abundance: -; CDR3aa: CASSLYSVGNSPLHF
v_gene: TRBV12-3/TRBV12-4; abundance: -; CDR3aa: CASSPNNSPLHF
v_gene: TRBV12-5; abundance: once; CDR3aa: CASGPGQRSSYNEQFF
v_gene: TRBV7-2; abundance: -; CDR3aa: CASSLGTGRANEKLFF
v_gene: TRBV7-2; abundance: once; CDR3aa: CASSPDRNQPQHF
v_gene: TRBV11-2; abundance: -; CDR3aa: CASSEMVILNTEAFF
v_gene: TRBV6-5; abundance: -; CDR3aa: CASSLRDGSYEQYF
v_gene: TRBV18; abundance: few; CDR3aa: CASSPRQDRTYGYTF
v_gene: TRBV9; abundance: -; CDR3aa: CASSVSGDQPQHF
v_gene: TRBV5-4; abundance: -; CDR3aa: CASSNSETYNSPLHF
v_gene: TRBV7-9; abundance: few; CDR3aa: CASSPVLGQGSYEQYF
v_gene: TRBV9; abundance: -; CDR3aa: CASSIGQGLGDSPLHF
v_gene: TRBV19; abundance: -; CDR3aa: CASRLGQGGNQPQHF
v_gene: TRBV28; abundance: -; CDR3aa: CATRGGGEAFF
v_gene: TRBV24-1; abundance: -; CDR3aa: CATSDSGLAGTDTQYF
v_gene: TRBV7-2; abundance: -; CDR3aa: CASSSKGGGSNQPQHF
v_gene: TRBV28; abundance: few; CDR3aa: CASSSRLAYNEQFF
v_gene: TRBV28; abundance: -; CDR3aa: CAGGTSGINFNEQFF
v_gene: TRBV29-1; abundance: -; CDR3aa: CSVATGQAYEQYF
v_gene: TRBV9; abundance: -; CDR3aa: CASSVEGSVSGNTIYF
v_gene: TRBV4-1; abundance: -; CDR3aa: CASSQEGTLNTEAFF
v_gene: TRBV7-2; abundance: -; CDR3aa: CASRQNSPLHF
v_gene: TRBV12-3/TRBV12-4; abundance: -; CDR3aa: CASSGTGSAEQYF
v_gene: TRBV4-1; abundance: -; CDR3aa: CASSQDGQGYGYTF
v_gene: TRBV7-2; abundance: -; CDR3aa: CASSLSSNQPQHF
v_gene: TRBV27; abundance: few; CDR3aa: CASSERDQPQHF
v_gene: TRBV3-1/TRBV3-2; abundance: -; CDR3aa: CASSQDLFGGASGANVLTF
v_gene: TRBV11-2; abundance: -; CDR3aa: CASSLARTGAGNTIYF
v_gene: TRBV15; abundance: few; CDR3aa: CATSRDLDPSDTEAFF
v_gene: TRBV27; abundance: -; CDR3aa: CASSLLTGTRNTGELFF
v_gene: TRBV9; abundance: -; CDR3aa: CASSVGQGSGNTIYF
v_gene: TRBV6-5; abundance: -; CDR3aa: CASSYSSSGNYGYTF
v_gene: TRBV27; abundance: -; CDR3aa: CASSPPSPRAINEQYF
v_gene: TRBV9; abundance: -; CDR3aa: CASNRAGIPGTEAFF
v_gene: TRBV19; abundance: -; CDR3aa: CASSTSGQSNYGYTF
v_gene: TRBV7-9; abundance: -; CDR3aa: CASSLLGLPETQYF
v_gene: TRBV14; abundance: -; CDR3aa: CASSQDINTEAFF
v_gene: TRBV2; abundance: -; CDR3aa: CASTWDRGLSNNQPQHF
v_gene: TRBV5-6; abundance: -; CDR3aa: CASSLLGEEANEKLFF
v_gene: TRBV7-6; abundance: -; CDR3aa: CASSSDTTNTGELFF
v_gene: TRBV29-1; abundance: -; CDR3aa: CSADRGQETQYF
v_gene: TRBV28; abundance: -; CDR3aa: CASSPQGLAGNEQFF
v_gene: TRBV21-1; abundance: -; CDR3aa: CASSKGQGAASSGANVLTF
v_gene: TRBV18; abundance: -; CDR3aa: CASSRTVSYEQYF
v_gene: TRBV5-4; abundance: -; CDR3aa: CASSLLSGTEAFF
v_gene: TRBV24-1; abundance: -; CDR3aa: CATSRDRGYGYTF